This T cell receptor (beta chain) was sequenced for a study of T cells in Graves' hyperthyroidism and ophthalmopathy. General study findings and limits: In validation, the model predicted ophthalmopathy. These predictions came a median about 6.8 months before onset. In the blood, most expanded thyroid clonotypes above 0.001 appeared as well.

Lactation, pregnancy, other autoimmune disease or uncontrolled infection led to exclusion of patients. Regions amplified from RNA transcripts were the TCR beta CDR3 regions. HTBI primers were employed in a first-round RT-PCR of the TCR CDR3. TCRdb reprocessed the multiplex PCR reads via MiXCR and lists one record per CDR3 protein. Of 500,000 to 800,000 distinct CDR3 sequences in the sample, 45% were seen once. Many counts were recorded for this clonotype. Its antigen is currently unknown. The germline gives CDR1 SEHNR, CDR2 FQNEAQ (reference sequence). The V end lost 5 bases, the J end lost 8 bases, and 13 bases lay between the germline ends. This CDR3 region has 14 residues.

The sequence was collected from an adult man with Graves' disease, either hyperthyroidism or ophthalmopathy (not recorded which). The sample was peripheral blood or thyroid tissue (not recorded which). This sequence joins TRBV7-9 and TRBJ1-6; tentative D call: TRBD1 (6 bases). CDR3 loop: CASSKTDSDSPLHF. The CDR3, as DNA: TGTGCCAGCAGCAAAACGGACAGCGATTCACCCCTCCACTTT.